Below, 15 T cell receptor beta chains from the same sample are listed, as sequenced in a study of blood T cell repertoires in COVID-19 (dated by TCRdb to 2020 to 2022). Receptor amplification or capture employed the immunoSEQ multiplex PCR assay. Sourced from immuneACCESS, this table was stored by TCRdb with only in-frame sequences that have V and J called. A share of the clones is absent; for the studies checked, an unresolved V gene accounts for under half, and the remainder has no known explanation. In this sample the table shows some 190,000 clones, about 70% of which occur a single time. In total, the top ten clones hold approximately 9% of the sample. What was sequenced was peripheral blood. These receptors were collected from a woman aged 45-60 years with active or convalescent COVID-19.

This clone was recorded only once. This chain joins TRBV30 and TRBJ2-1; TRBD2 aligns across 9 bases. The CDR3 covers 14 residues. Germline V CDR1 and CDR2: GTSNPN, SVGIG (reference sequence). J gave up 7 bases and V 2 bases, and 6 bases lay outside the gene matches. The chain's CDR3 is CAWSLRGGRNEQFF. DNA of the CDR3: TGTGCCTGGAGTTTGCGGGGGGGCCGGAATGAGCAGTTCTTC.

This clone was recorded at least ten times. The gene calls are TRBV20-1 and TRBJ2-7; D is ambiguous. Trimming removed 2 bases at V and 0 bases at J, with 2 bases between. Germline-derived CDR1 and CDR2 are DFQATT and SNEGSKA (reference sequence). This CDR3 is 11 amino acids long. CDR3 bases: TGCAGTGCTAGACACTCCTACGAGCAGTACTTC. It translates to CSARHSYEQYF.

This chain uses TRBV5-1 with TRBJ2-7; 8 bases map to TRBD2. The CDR3 runs 15 residues. Looked up from germline, CDR1 is SGHRS and CDR2 is YFSETQ. After removal of 4 bases from V and 2 bases from J, the junction contained 8 bases not matched to a gene. This CDR3 is CASSPQAGLAYEQYF. In DNA, the CDR3 is TGCGCCAGCAGCCCCCAAGCGGGACTAGCCTACGAGCAGTACTTC.

V gene TRBV5-3 combines with J gene TRBJ1-1, with TRBD1 matching over 9 bases. TRBV5-3 is marked as an open reading frame, function uncertain. The CDR3 is 15 amino acids. V was clipped by 6 bases and J by 9 bases; unmatched bases: 15. The CDR3 here is CARTRDRARGTQAFF. In DNA, the CDR3 is TGTGCCAGAACACGGGACAGGGCTCGAGGGACCCAAGCTTTCTTT.

This clone was seen just once. V gene TRBV19 combines with J gene TRBJ2-5; a weak D match, TRBD2 (6 bases). V was clipped by 5 bases and J by 1 base, with 14 bases between them. The CDR3 extends over 15 amino acids. CDR1 is LNHDA, CDR2 SQIVND, per germline (reference sequence). The CDR3 sequence: CASSGVGGGQETQYF. The DNA for the CDR3 is TGTGCCAGTAGTGGGGTCGGGGGTGGCCAAGAGACCCAGTACTTC.

The chain is built from TRBV4-2 and TRBJ1-2, with 7 bases fitting TRBD1. The CDR3 loop spans 14 amino acids. Germline trimming cut 0 bases from V and 7 bases from J; bases unmatched to any gene: 5. The germline V gene has CDR1 LGHNA and CDR2 YNFKEQ. The CDR3: CASSQDPRQGGYTF. The CDR3 nucleotides read TGTGCCAGCAGCCAAGACCCCAGACAGGGTGGCTACACCTTC.

The chain has TRBV9 and TRBJ2-2; D might be TRBD2 (5 bases). CDR3 size: 14 residues. Germline V CDR1 and CDR2: SGDLS, YYNGEE. V was cut by 1 base and J by 7 bases, with 11 bases left in between. The CDR3 is CASSVTRGIGELFF. The CDR3 nucleotides are TGTGCCAGCAGCGTAACCCGAGGGATCGGGGAGCTGTTTTTT.

As DNA, the CDR3 is TGTGCCAGCAGTTTCCGGGGACTCTACGAGCAGTACTTC. This gives the protein CASSFRGLYEQYF. The V and J genes are TRBV12-3 or TRBV12-4 and TRBJ2-7; D perhaps matches TRBD2 (6 bases). V lost 3 bases and J lost 3, with 9 bases in between. This CDR3 has 13 amino acids.

This rearrangement joins TRBV29-1 to TRBJ2-3, with D unresolved. The CDR3 has 10 amino acids. CDR1 is SQVTM, CDR2 ANQGSEA, per germline. Trimming left V 6 bases short and J 6 bases short, with 7 bases between. The CDR3 is CSVVVDTQYF. DNA for the CDR3: TGCAGCGTAGTAGTGGATACGCAGTATTTT.

The rearrangement joins TRBV12-3 or TRBV12-4 to TRBJ1-1; D remains unclear. V lost 5 bases to trimming and J lost 0 bases, with 7 bases between them. The CDR3 contains 13 residues. The CDR3 DNA follows: TGTGCCAGCAGTCCCCAGTTGAACACTGAAGCTTTCTTT. Protein sequence: CASSPQLNTEAFF.

This chain links TRBV19 with TRBJ1-6, with 10 bases fitting TRBD1. Germline V lookup: CDR1 LNHDA, CDR2 SQIVND (reference sequence). The trim removed 1 base at V and 10 bases at J, leaving 4 bases unmatched. The CDR3 length is 15 residues. In nucleotides, the CDR3 is TGTGCCAGTAGTATAGTTGGGACAGGGGAATCACCCCTCCACTTT. This gives the protein CASSIVGTGESPLHF. Complete variable domain (other parts from reference TRBV19 and TRBJ1-6): DGGITQSPKYLFRKEGQNVTLSCEQNLNHDAMYWYRQDPGQGLRLIYYSQIVNDFQKGDIAEGYSVSREKKESFPLTVTSAQKNPTAFYLCASSIVGTGESPLHFGNGTRLTVT.

This chain connects TRBV12-3 or TRBV12-4 to TRBJ2-1, with TRBD1 as a possible D gene (6 bases). The CDR3 totals 12 residues. Trimming removed 5 bases at V and 5 bases at J, with 7 bases between. The CDR3 protein is CASSRTDNEQFF. The CDR3 coding sequence is TGTGCCAGCAGTCGGACAGACAATGAGCAGTTCTTC.

This rearrangement joins TRBV5-1 to TRBJ2-1, with D possibly matching TRBD2 (6 bases). V lost 0 bases to trimming and J lost 2 bases, with 9 bases between them. CDR1 is SGHRS and CDR2 is YFSETQ in the germline V gene. This CDR3 has 15 residues. CDR3 in amino acids: CASSLGGGTYNEQFF. CDR3 DNA: TGCGCCAGCAGCTTGGGGGGCGGGACCTACAATGAGCAGTTCTTC.

DNA for the CDR3: TGTGCCAGTAAGCGGCAGGGGGCAAGTCCGAACTATGGCTACACCTTC. Residues: CASKRQGASPNYGYTF. The V gene is TRBV19, the J gene TRBJ1-2; 8 positions match TRBD1. Germline V gene data show CDR1 as LNHDA and CDR2 as SQIVND (reference sequence). This CDR3 contains 16 residues. J lost 2 bases, V lost 7 bases, and 12 bases had no gene match.

This clone came up a few times. The rearrangement links TRBV7-2 to TRBJ1-2; 10 bases fit TRBD1. The CDR3 is 15 amino acids. V dropped 1 base and J dropped 4; count of bases not matched to a gene: 3. Germline V CDR1 and CDR2: SGHTA, FQGNSA. The chain's CDR3 is CASSLEGTGAYGYTF. The CDR3 DNA reads as TGTGCCAGCAGCTTAGAAGGGACAGGGGCCTATGGCTACACCTTC.